This T cell receptor beta chain was observed in a study of breast tumors, draining lymph nodes, adjacent tissues. The study's findings and limits: Luminal-like breast cancer showed significantly higher tumor–nontumor repertoire similarity than basal-like. Tumors had less TCR diversity than lymph nodes, more than nontumor tissue. Data fit most tumor T cells coming from lymph node, expanding in tumor.

This CDR3 is 10 amino acids long. CDR1 DFQATT and CDR2 SNEGSKA come from the germline V gene (reference sequence). Axillary draining lymph nodes of breast cancer patients supplied the node samples. A word on this clonotype: The antigen remains undetermined. A junction end diverges from the germline sequence, so it may reflect a read error.

In TCRdb, the multiplex PCR reads were re-called with MiXCR into one record per CDR3 protein. The sample consists of 190,000 or so distinct CDR3 sequences, around 29% of them appearing once. The genes are TRBV20-1 and TRBJ1-1; D is undetermined. Sequencing used axillary lymph node tissue. This clonotype was sampled from a female donor with breast cancer. Some clones in this sample may be carry-over from other donors' samples. The CDR3 nucleotides read TGCGGTGCTATGAACACTGAAGCTTTCTTT. This encodes CGAMNTEAFF.